A single sample gave rise to the 30 T cell receptor beta chains below, sequenced in a study of blood T cell repertoires in COVID-19. Clones were sequenced by immunoSEQ multiplex PCR, and TCRdb holds only the in-frame ones, with some missing. The sample contains tens of thousands of clones, about four fifths of which appear only once. The sample was peripheral blood. These receptors were obtained from a woman aged 55-70 years with acute or convalescent COVID-19.

The rearrangement joins TRBV11-2 to TRBJ1-3; D ambiguous. The V gene's germline CDR1 is SGHAT and CDR2 FQNNGV. This CDR3 has 14 amino acids. Trimming took off 0 bases at V and 4 bases at J, with 7 bases between the two ends. The CDR3 nucleotides read TGTGCCAGCAGCTTAGATCAATCAGGAAACACCATATATTTT. This codes for CASSLDQSGNTIYF.

The chain recombines TRBV7-9 with TRBJ1-3; TRBD1 agrees at 8 bases. V lost 4 bases, J lost 2 bases, and 7 bases stayed unmatched. CDR3 length equals 16 residues. Germline values: CDR1 SEHNR, CDR2 FQNEAQ (reference sequence). DNA of the CDR3: TGTGCCAGCAGCTCGGACAGGGAGGTCACTGGAAACACCATATATTTT. It translates to CASSSDREVTGNTIYF.

Note on this clone: The conserved phenylalanine or tryptophan normally closing the CDR3 is absent here, so this likely arose from a read error. The rearrangement uses TRBV3-1 (or the pseudogene TRBV3-2) and TRBJ1-1; D remains unclear. Trimming removed 4 bases at V and 7 bases at J, with 22 bases between. Per the germline V gene, CDR1 is LGHDT and CDR2 is YNNKEL (reference sequence). The CDR3 has 16 amino acids. CDR3 coding DNA: TGTGCCAGCAGCCGGTCCTCTGGTACGCTACCTGGTGAAGCTTTCTCT. This gives the protein CASSRSSGTLPGEAFS.

The CDR3 loop is CASSYSGVAEAFF. In DNA form, the CDR3 reads TGTGCCAGCAGTTACTCAGGGGTCGCTGAAGCTTTCTTT. V gene TRBV6-5 combines with J gene TRBJ1-1; possible D gene TRBD1, 5 bases. From germline, CDR1 is MNHEY and CDR2 SVGAGI. CDR3 length: 13 amino acids. V gave up 0 bases and J gave up 6 bases, with 8 bases separating them.

In this sample, this clone turned up a few times. This chain uses TRBV18 with TRBJ2-7; 13 positions agree with TRBD2. Looked up from germline, CDR1 is KGHSH and CDR2 is LQKENI. V lost 3 bases, J lost 1 base, and 9 bases stayed unmatched. The length of the CDR3 is 18 residues. The CDR3 DNA is TGTGCCAGCTCACCGGATCTCGGACTAGCGGGAGTTTCCTACGAGCAGTACTTC. Amino acid sequence: CASSPDLGLAGVSYEQYF.

This chain uses TRBV11-1 with TRBJ2-5, with a tentative D call TRBD1 (5 bases). V lost 2 bases and J lost 4, with 11 bases in between. The CDR3 is 14 amino acids. Germline V lookup: CDR1 SGHAT, CDR2 FQDESV (reference sequence). CDR3 region: CASSLRMQGETQYF. The CDR3 bases are TGTGCCAGCAGCTTACGGATGCAGGGAGAGACCCAGTACTTC.

The CDR3 DNA follows: TGTGCCAGTGACCAAGGGCGAGGGAGCAATCAGCCCCAGCATTTT. It yields the protein CASDQGRGSNQPQHF. This chain uses TRBV19 with TRBJ1-5; D remains ambiguous. This CDR3 has 15 residues. From germline, CDR1 is LNHDA and CDR2 SQIVND (reference sequence). V lost 8 bases, J lost 1 base, and 15 bases lay in between.

The chain is built from TRBV5-6 and TRBJ1-4, with D possibly being TRBD1 (6 bases). This CDR3 has 14 residues. Deletions cut 0 bases from V and 7 bases from J, with 10 bases between. Germline V gene lookup returns CDR1 SGHDT and CDR2 YYEEEE. The CDR3 here is CASSLGQDFEKLFF. Here the CDR3 DNA reads TGTGCCAGCAGCTTGGGACAGGATTTTGAAAAACTGTTTTTT.

The chain couples TRBV24-1 to TRBJ1-2; 12 nucleotides line up with TRBD1. This CDR3 spans 15 amino acids. The V gene end was trimmed by 5 bases and the J gene end by 4 bases; junction bases not matched to a gene: 4. Germline V gives CDR1 KGHDR, CDR2 SFDVKD. CDR3 in DNA: TGTGCCACCAGTGCCCCGGGACAGGGGGCCTATGGCTACACCTTC. It specifies CATSAPGQGAYGYTF.

The chain combines TRBV3-1 (or the pseudogene TRBV3-2) with TRBJ1-4; TRBD1 matches 9 bases. This CDR3 has 15 amino acids. V lost 1 base and J lost 10; bases outside the gene matches: 7. Germline V gene lookup returns CDR1 LGHDT and CDR2 YNNKEL (reference sequence). DNA of the CDR3: TGTGCCAGCAGCCAAGTGACAGGGGGGGAACGAAAACTGTTTTTT. This sequence encodes CASSQVTGGERKLFF.

J is TRBJ1-2 and V is TRBV6-5; the match to TRBD1 covers 11 bases. The CDR3 contains 14 residues. The V gene's germline CDR1 is MNHEY and CDR2 SVGAGI. J gave up 8 bases and V 6 bases, and 8 bases lay outside the gene matches. The CDR3 DNA reads as TGTGCCAGCAGGGCCGGGACAGGGGGGAAGGGCTACACCTTC. Translated, it gives CASRAGTGGKGYTF.

The chain carries TRBV7-8 and TRBJ2-4; 12 positions match TRBD2. Germline V lookup: CDR1 SGHVS, CDR2 FQNEAQ. V lost 1 base, J lost 1 base, and 14 bases stayed unmatched. The CDR3 contains 21 residues. The CDR3 loop reads CASSLVMAPSGRGGAKNIQYF. The CDR3 nucleotides are TGTGCCAGCAGCTTAGTTATGGCTCCTAGCGGGAGGGGTGGGGCCAAAAACATTCAGTACTTC. Complete variable domain (other parts from reference TRBV7-8 and TRBJ2-4): GAGVSQSPRYKVAKRGQDVALRCDPISGHVSLFWYQQALGQGPEFLTYFQNEAQLDKSGLPSDRFFAERPEGSVSTLKIQRTQQEDSAVYLCASSLVMAPSGRGGAKNIQYFGAGTRLSVL.

The chain links TRBV29-1 to TRBJ2-3; maybe TRBD1 (6 bases). Trimming pared 4 bases from V and 3 bases from J, leaving 11 bases between. The CDR3 runs to 13 residues. Germline CDR1 is SQVTM and CDR2 is ANQGSEA. CDR3 amino acids: CSVAGTGTDTQYF. In nucleotides, the CDR3 is TGCAGCGTTGCCGGAACAGGGACAGATACGCAGTATTTT.

This chain connects TRBV19 to TRBJ2-7, with 10 bases identical to TRBD1. Germline V lookup: CDR1 LNHDA, CDR2 SQIVND (reference sequence). The CDR3 covers 14 residues. Germline trimming cut 3 bases from V and 5 bases from J; bases unmatched to any gene: 4. In nucleotides, the CDR3 is TGTGCCAGTAGTATCCGGGACAGGGGAGACGAGCAGTACTTC. Translating gives CASSIRDRGDEQYF.

This chain connects TRBV4-2 to TRBJ2-7; D remains ambiguous. Germline assignment: CDR1 LGHNA and CDR2 YNFKEQ. The V and J ends lost 0 bases and 6 bases respectively, with 15 bases between them. This CDR3 is built from 15 residues. CDR3 residues: CASSQEPLAASEQYF. The CDR3 coding sequence is TGTGCCAGCAGCCAAGAGCCCCTTGCTGCCAGCGAGCAGTACTTC.

This clone was detected a few times. The chain couples TRBV2 to TRBJ2-5; possibly TRBD2 for D (5 bases). The CDR3 consists of 13 residues. The germline V and J ends were trimmed by 3 bases and 9 bases, with 14 bases remaining between them. Germline loops: CDR1 SNHLY, CDR2 FYNNEI. The CDR3 protein is CASSETISLAQYF. The CDR3 nucleotides read TGTGCCAGCAGTGAGACTATATCCTTGGCCCAGTACTTC.

The chain recombines TRBV10-3 with TRBJ1-2, with unresolved D. Looked up from germline, CDR1 is ENHRY and CDR2 is SYGVKD. V shed 5 bases and J shed 4 bases, with 20 bases lying between them. CDR3 length equals 16 residues. The CDR3 DNA follows: TGTGCCATCAGTCCCACGACGACAAGAAACGTCTATGGCTACACCTTC. Protein sequence: CAISPTTTRNVYGYTF.

The chain employs TRBV7-2 and TRBJ2-1; TRBD2 agrees at 9 bases. Germline assignment: CDR1 SGHTA and CDR2 FQGNSA. This CDR3 has 15 amino acids. Trimming at V came to 0 bases and at J to 6 bases, leaving 3 bases not matched to a gene. CDR3: CASSLAGLAVNEQFF. CDR3 nucleotide sequence: TGTGCCAGCAGCTTAGCGGGACTAGCTGTCAATGAGCAGTTCTTC.

This clone occurred once. The rearrangement joins TRBV2 to TRBJ1-2; D might be TRBD1 (5 bases). V was trimmed by 5 bases and J by 0 bases, leaving 10 bases between them. Germline loops: CDR1 SNHLY, CDR2 FYNNEI. The CDR3 length is 14 residues. The CDR3 is CASSKLQANYGYTF. Here the CDR3 DNA reads TGTGCCAGCAGTAAACTACAGGCTAACTATGGCTACACCTTC.

The V call is TRBV18, the J call TRBJ2-2; a possible D gene is TRBD1 (5 bases). The CDR3 runs 17 residues. Trimming removed 2 bases at V and 3 bases at J, with 16 bases between. Germline CDR1 reads KGHSH; CDR2 reads LQKENI. Here the CDR3 reads CASSPDPGLVYTGELFF. As DNA, the CDR3 is TGTGCCAGCTCACCAGACCCAGGGCTAGTATACACCGGGGAGCTGTTTTTT.

This chain connects TRBV6-5 to TRBJ1-6; TRBD1 matches at 9 bases. V shed 6 bases and J 8 bases; nucleotides not matched to a gene: 8. From germline, CDR1 is MNHEY and CDR2 SVGAGI. The length of the CDR3 is 15 residues. The CDR3 sequence is CASSGQGSVHSPLHF. The CDR3 coding sequence is TGTGCCAGCAGCGGACAGGGGAGCGTACATTCACCCCTCCACTTT.

This chain connects TRBV19 to TRBJ2-1; D gene unclear. The CDR3 has 14 residues. The V and J ends lost 4 bases and 0 bases respectively, with 7 bases between them. Germline CDR1 LNHDA, CDR2 SQIVND (reference sequence). CDR3 region: CASSRRGSYNEQFF. CDR3 coding DNA: TGTGCCAGTAGTAGGAGAGGCTCCTACAATGAGCAGTTCTTC. Combining the CDR3 with reference TRBV19 and TRBJ2-1 gives the whole variable domain DGGITQSPKYLFRKEGQNVTLSCEQNLNHDAMYWYRQDPGQGLRLIYYSQIVNDFQKGDIAEGYSVSREKKESFPLTVTSAQKNPTAFYLCASSRRGSYNEQFFGPGTRLTVL.

The gene calls are TRBV30 and TRBJ1-1; 7 bases map to TRBD1. This CDR3 comprises 14 residues. From germline, CDR1 is GTSNPN and CDR2 SVGIG (reference sequence). The J segment lost 2 bases and the V segment lost 5 bases, leaving 8 bases of the junction unmatched. The CDR3 sequence: CAWSPGQTNTEAFF. Written as DNA, the CDR3 is TGTGCCTGGTCACCGGGACAGACAAACACTGAAGCTTTCTTT.

The CDR3 DNA reads TGCGCCAGCAGGACAGACACCTACGAGCAGTACTTC. Protein product: CASRTDTYEQYF. The chain recombines TRBV5-1 with TRBJ2-7; maybe TRBD1 (5 bases). This CDR3 has 12 amino acids. Germline CDR1 reads SGHRS; CDR2 reads YFSETQ. The V end lost 5 bases, the J end lost 2 bases, and 8 bases lay between the germline ends.

This chain joins TRBV5-4 and TRBJ2-2, with 14 bases aligning to TRBD2. V was pared by 4 bases and J by 4 bases, with 6 bases of the junction left unmatched. The CDR3 runs to 17 residues. CDR1 is SGHNT, CDR2 YYREEE, per germline (reference sequence). The CDR3 protein is CASSGNGLAGGTGELFF. The CDR3, as DNA: TGTGCCAGCAGCGGAAACGGACTAGCGGGAGGCACCGGGGAGCTGTTTTTT.

The V and J genes are TRBV9 and TRBJ1-4; 9 nucleotides agree with TRBD1. J gave up 7 bases and V 4 bases, and 8 bases lay outside the gene matches. The CDR3 contains 15 residues. Germline lookup yields CDR1 SGDLS and CDR2 YYNGEE. CDR3 sequence: CASSSRDRAGEKLFF. The CDR3 region has the DNA TGTGCCAGCAGCTCCCGGGACAGGGCAGGTGAAAAACTGTTTTTT.

This clone was found a few times. This chain joins TRBV2 and TRBJ1-3; D is undetermined. V gave up 6 bases and J gave up 0 bases, with 12 bases separating them. Germline CDR1 SNHLY, CDR2 FYNNEI. The CDR3 extends over 15 amino acids. DNA of the CDR3: TGTGCCAGCAGCTTAGGTAGCATCTCTGGAAACACCATATATTTT. This sequence encodes CASSLGSISGNTIYF.

The genes are TRBV19 and TRBJ2-1, with 9 nucleotides matching TRBD2. The CDR3 totals 16 residues. After removal of 0 bases from V and 4 bases from J, the junction contained 4 bases not matched to a gene. Germline V gives CDR1 LNHDA, CDR2 SQIVND (reference sequence). CDR3 amino acids: CASSIDQLAGYNEQFF. CDR3 nucleotides: TGTGCCAGTAGTATAGATCAACTAGCGGGTTACAATGAGCAGTTCTTC.

The CDR3 is CASSSRQGGNTEAFF. CDR3 sequence (DNA): TGTGCCAGCTCGTCCCGACAGGGGGGGAACACTGAAGCTTTCTTT. The chain carries TRBV18 and TRBJ1-1, with 9 bases aligning to TRBD1. With V trimmed by 6 bases and J by 1 base, 6 bases remained unmatched. Germline assignment: CDR1 KGHSH and CDR2 LQKENI. The length of the CDR3 is 15 residues.

The chain has TRBV2 and TRBJ2-3, with 9 bases aligning to TRBD2. This CDR3 has 15 amino acids. Trimming removed 6 bases from V and 1 base from J; junction bases left unmatched: 5. Germline V lookup: CDR1 SNHLY, CDR2 FYNNEI. The CDR3 nucleotides read TGTGCCAGCAGCCAAATAGCGGGGGGCACAGATACGCAGTATTTT. This gives the protein CASSQIAGGTDTQYF. Full variable domain (outside the CDR3, taken from reference TRBV2 and TRBJ2-3): EPEVTQTPSHQVTQMGQEVILRCVPISNHLYFYWYRQILGQKVEFLVSFYNNEISEKSEIFDDQFSVERPDGSNFTLKIRSTKLEDSAMYFCASSQIAGGTDTQYFGPGTRLTVL.